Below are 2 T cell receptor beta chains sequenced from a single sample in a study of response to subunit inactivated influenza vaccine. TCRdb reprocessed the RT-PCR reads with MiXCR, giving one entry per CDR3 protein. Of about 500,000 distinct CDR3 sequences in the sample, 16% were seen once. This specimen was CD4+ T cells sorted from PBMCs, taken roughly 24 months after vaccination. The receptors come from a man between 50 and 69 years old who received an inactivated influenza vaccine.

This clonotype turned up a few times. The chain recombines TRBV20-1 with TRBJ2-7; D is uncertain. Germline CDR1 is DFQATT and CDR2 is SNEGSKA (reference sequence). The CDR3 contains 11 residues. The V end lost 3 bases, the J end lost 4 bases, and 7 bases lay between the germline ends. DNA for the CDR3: TGCAGTGCTAGGTGGGCATACGAGCAGTACTTC. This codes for CSARWAYEQYF.

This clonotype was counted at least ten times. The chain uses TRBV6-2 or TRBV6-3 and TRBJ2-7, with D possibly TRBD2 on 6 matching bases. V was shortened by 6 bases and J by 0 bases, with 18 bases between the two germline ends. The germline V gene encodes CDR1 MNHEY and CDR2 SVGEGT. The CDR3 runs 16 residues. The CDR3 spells CASSRPTSRNSYEQYF. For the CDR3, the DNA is TGTGCCAGCAGCCGACCCACTAGCCGCAACTCCTACGAGCAGTACTTC.